The source of this TCR beta chain is a study of OX40 agonist ivuxolimab in advanced cancers. The CDR3 length is 16 residues. V was cut by 4 bases and J by 0 bases, with 15 bases left in between. Germline values: CDR1 SGHNT, CDR2 YYREEE (reference sequence). Produced via immunoSEQ multiplex PCR; TCRdb's table is partial and in-frame only. The sample holds under 85,000 clones, around 80% seen once. This TCR was recovered from an adult with an advanced solid tumor such as melanoma, head and neck, liver or kidney cancer. The sample consisted of CD4+ or CD8+ T cells sorted from blood, taken in a trial of the OX40 agonist ivuxolimab. The chain couples TRBV5-4 to TRBJ2-3; D not certain. CDR3 DNA: TGTGCCAGCAGCGCGGCTCCAGACCCTAGCACAGATACGCAGTATTTT. Encoded protein: CASSAAPDPSTDTQYF.